The 16 T cell receptor beta chains given below trace back to one sample, sequenced in a study of blood T cell repertoires in COVID-19. Produced via immunoSEQ multiplex PCR; TCRdb's table is partial and in-frame only. The sample lists about 25,000 clones, more than 75% occurring once. Sequencing was performed on peripheral blood. The origin of the receptors is a man between 50 and 59 years old with active COVID-19.

This chain connects TRBV5-8 to TRBJ1-5; D not certain. V dropped 1 base and J dropped 4 bases, with 12 bases sitting between them. From germline, CDR1 is SGHTS and CDR2 YDEGEE. This CDR3 comprises 15 residues. The CDR3 here is CASSLRGHPNQPQHF. The CDR3 DNA reads as TGTGCCAGCAGCTTGCGGGGTCACCCTAATCAGCCCCAGCATTTT.

This chain uses TRBV19 with TRBJ2-7; D is perhaps TRBD2 (6 bases). Trimming pared 5 bases from V and 4 bases from J, leaving 12 bases between. Germline V gives CDR1 LNHDA, CDR2 SQIVND (reference sequence). The CDR3 is 13 amino acids. The CDR3 region has the DNA TGTGCCAGTAGTGATCCGGGACTGTACGAGCAGTACTTC. This codes for CASSDPGLYEQYF.

V gene TRBV3-1 (or the pseudogene TRBV3-2) combines with J gene TRBJ1-1; D unresolved. V was cut by 0 bases and J by 6 bases, with 8 bases left in between. The germline CDR1 and CDR2 sequences are LGHDT and YNNKEL (reference sequence). This CDR3 spans 13 amino acids. CDR3 nucleotide sequence: TGTGCCAGCAGCCAAGATTGGAGGGCTGAAGCTTTCTTT. Its protein product is CASSQDWRAEAFF.

The V gene is TRBV20-1, the J gene TRBJ1-2; D is uncertain. Germline CDR1 and CDR2: DFQATT and SNEGSKA (reference sequence). CDR3 size: 15 residues. The ends were cut back, 3 bases at V and 0 bases at J, with 14 bases in the middle. In nucleotides, the CDR3 is TGCAGTGCTAGTTCCCCAGGTCTCACTAACTATGGCTACACCTTC. The encoded protein is CSASSPGLTNYGYTF.

V gene TRBV6-6 combines with J gene TRBJ1-1; TRBD1 might be the D (5 bases). The CDR3 has 13 amino acids. V was clipped by 6 bases and J by 4 bases, with 12 bases between them. In germline, CDR1 is MNHNY, CDR2 SVGAGI (reference sequence). As DNA, the CDR3 is TGTGCCAGCAGAATCAGGGAGGGCACTGAAGCTTTCTTT. Translating gives CASRIREGTEAFF.

The chain uses TRBV5-1 and TRBJ2-5; 11 bases map to TRBD2. The CDR3 consists of 17 residues. V lost 0 bases to trimming and J lost 4 bases; unmatched junction nucleotides: 8. Germline CDR1 SGHRS, CDR2 YFSETQ. The CDR3 DNA follows: TGCGCCAGCAGCTTGGGCCTAGCGGGGGGCGGGGGAGAGACCCAGTACTTC. Its translation: CASSLGLAGGGGETQYF.

The rearrangement links TRBV24-1 to TRBJ2-2; TRBD1 matches at 7 bases. The V gene's germline CDR1 is KGHDR and CDR2 SFDVKD. Trimming at V came to 7 bases and at J to 6 bases, leaving 7 bases not matched to a gene. This CDR3 has 14 amino acids. CDR3 coding DNA: TGTGCCACCAGAATGACAGGGTCTGCCGGGGAGCTGTTTTTT. Protein: CATRMTGSAGELFF.

The rearrangement uses TRBV6-5 and TRBJ1-2; 8 bases are shared with TRBD1. The CDR3 length is 15 residues. Germline V CDR1 and CDR2: MNHEY, SVGAGI. V lost 2 bases and J lost 2; bases outside the gene matches: 4. The CDR3 region is CASSYSRGLNYGYTF. CDR3 DNA: TGTGCCAGCAGTTACAGCAGGGGGCTAAACTATGGCTACACCTTC.

The CDR3 reads CASSRLSGTQSYEQYF. As DNA, the CDR3 is TGTGCCAGCAGTAGGCTTAGCGGGACTCAATCCTACGAGCAGTACTTC. V is TRBV7-2 and J is TRBJ2-7; 8 bases are a match to TRBD2. The CDR3 totals 16 residues. With 6 bases clipped from V and 1 base from J, the junction kept 11 bases outside the gene matches. Per the germline V gene, CDR1 is SGHTA and CDR2 is FQGNSA.

This chain connects TRBV5-4 to TRBJ2-5; 8 bases fit TRBD2. The germline V gene encodes CDR1 SGHNT and CDR2 YYREEE (reference sequence). The CDR3 loop spans 15 amino acids. The ends lost 1 base at V and 1 base at J; junction bases unmatched: 3. Here the CDR3 reads CASSLISGTQETQYF. As DNA, the CDR3 is TGTGCCAGCAGCTTGATTAGCGGGACCCAAGAGACCCAGTACTTC. The full variable domain, completed using reference TRBV5-4 and TRBJ2-5, is ETGVTQSPTHLIKTRGQQVTLRCSSQSGHNTVSWYQQALGQGPQFIFQYYREEENGRGNFPPRFSGLQFPNYSSELNVNALELDDSALYLCASSLISGTQETQYFGPGTRLLVL.

The chain joins TRBV29-1 to TRBJ1-3; D is undetermined. The CDR3 is 12 amino acids. Looked up from germline, CDR1 is SQVTM and CDR2 is ANQGSEA. Trimming removed 4 bases from V and 4 bases from J, with 8 bases in between. The CDR3 loop reads CSVALSGNTIYF. The CDR3 DNA follows: TGCAGCGTTGCCCTGTCGGGAAACACCATATATTTT.

The gene calls are TRBV14 and TRBJ1-2; possible D gene TRBD1, 5 bases. The CDR3 extends over 14 amino acids. Trimming took off 4 bases at V and 4 bases at J, with 13 bases between the two ends. Germline lookup yields CDR1 SGHDN and CDR2 FVKESK. The CDR3 spells CASSPVDSSYGYTF. The CDR3 region has the DNA TGTGCCAGCAGCCCCGTCGACAGCAGCTATGGCTACACCTTC.

The chain carries TRBV11-3 and TRBJ2-2; 8 nucleotides line up with TRBD2. The germline gives CDR1 SGHNT, CDR2 YENEEA. The junction had 6 bases not matched to a gene; V was cut back by 5 bases and J by 7 bases. This CDR3 spans 14 amino acids. The DNA of the CDR3 is TGTGCCAGCAGCGTTAGCGGGGACCGCGGGGAGCTGTTTTTT. Translated: CASSVSGDRGELFF.

The chain joins TRBV6-5 to TRBJ2-5, with D perhaps TRBD2 (6 bases). Trimming took 0 bases from V and 14 from J, leaving 16 bases between them. The CDR3 runs 13 residues. Germline CDR1 is MNHEY and CDR2 is SVGAGI. CDR3 residues: CASSYSLGRDPYF. CDR3 sequence (DNA): TGTGCCAGCAGTTACTCTTTGGGGCGGGATCCTTACTTC.

This clone was counted a few times. The chain uses TRBV27 and TRBJ1-6, with D possibly being TRBD1 (6 bases). This CDR3 has 14 residues. The germline V gene encodes CDR1 MNHEY and CDR2 SMNVEV (reference sequence). Trimming cost V 6 bases and J 10 bases, with 16 bases left between them. The DNA for the CDR3 is TGTGCCAGCAGGGATACAGGGCTGGGGTCACCCCTCCACTTT. It specifies CASRDTGLGSPLHF.

This chain links TRBV6-5 with TRBJ2-7; D is perhaps TRBD1 (6 bases). This CDR3 has 13 amino acids. Germline V CDR1 and CDR2: MNHEY, SVGAGI. V lost 7 bases and J lost 0, with 10 bases in between. The CDR3 DNA sequence: TGTGCCAGCAAGACAGGCGCCTCCTACGAGCAGTACTTC. Translation: CASKTGASYEQYF.